Listed below are T cell receptor beta chains from one sample, sequenced in a study of cytomegalovirus exposure and HLA in healthy donors. Data came from immunoSEQ multiplex PCR; TCRdb stores just in-frame clones and leaves some out. Its clone listing holds 130,000 or so clones. Input material: PBMCs. These receptors all stem from a man aged 18 to 30 in good health and CMV-seronegative. Both conserved end residues are part of each CDR3. The D gene is left open where the match is weak.

CDR3 length	V gene	J gene	D gene	CDR3 DNA	CDR3 protein
15	TRBV7-9	TRBJ1-6	TRBD1	TGTGCCAGCAGCTTAGGACAACAGGGGGATTCACCCCTCCACTTT	CASSLGQQGDSPLHF
11	TRBV20-1	TRBJ1-1	NA	TGCAGTGCGAGACAAGGAGCTGAAGCTTTCTTT	CSARQGAEAFF
15	TRBV7-8	TRBJ2-7	TRBD1	TGTGCCAGCAGCTCGGGACAGGACGGTTCGTTCGAGCAGTACTTC	CASSSGQDGSFEQYF
14	TRBV9	TRBJ2-7	NA	TGTGCCAGCAGCGCGGGGGGACACGCCTACGAGCAGTACTTC	CASSAGGHAYEQYF
15	TRBV28	TRBJ1-5	NA	TGTGCCAGCAGTTTACCACAGGTCGGCAATCAGCCCCAGCATTTT	CASSLPQVGNQPQHF
14	TRBV5-4	TRBJ2-5	TRBD1	TGTGCCAGCAGCCGTGGACAGGGCCAAGAGACCCAGTACTTC	CASSRGQGQETQYF
13	TRBV18	TRBJ1-1	TRBD1	TGTGCCAGCTCAACGACAGGGGAGACTGAAGCTTTCTTT	CASSTTGETEAFF
13	TRBV19	TRBJ2-1	NA	TGTGCCAGTAGTCCATGGGGGGGGCCTGAGCAGTTCTTC	CASSPWGGPEQFF
15	TRBV28	TRBJ2-7	TRBD2	TGTGCCAGCAGTTTTCGAGGACTAGCGAGGAACGAGCAGTACTTC	CASSFRGLARNEQYF
16	TRBV15	TRBJ1-2	NA	TGTGCCACCAGCAGAGATAGGAGGGGTGGGTTCGGTGGCTACACCTTC	CATSRDRRGGFGGYTF
15	TRBV19	TRBJ1-4	NA	TGTGCCAGTAGTGGCCGTGGGGGGGGAGGCGAAAAACTGTTTTTT	CASSGRGGGGEKLFF
12	TRBV6-1	TRBJ1-1	NA	TGTGCCAGCCGAACAGGTGGTACTGAAGCTTTCTTT	CASRTGGTEAFF
14	TRBV6-1	TRBJ2-3	TRBD1	TGTGCCAGCAGTGACAGGGGGTTGACAGATACGCAGTATTTT	CASSDRGLTDTQYF
13	TRBV4-3	TRBJ2-5	TRBD1	TGCGCCAGCAGCCTCACAGGGGGGGAGACCCAGTACTTC	CASSLTGGETQYF
18	TRBV19	TRBJ2-1	TRBD1	TGTGCCAGTAGCATGGGGCCGGGACAGGGTGGTGTTGGAAATGAGCAGTTCTTC	CASSMGPGQGGVGNEQFF
15	TRBV4-3	TRBJ1-5	NA	TGCGCCAGCAGCCAAGAACGGGTCGGGAATCAGCCCCAGCATTTT	CASSQERVGNQPQHF
14	TRBV30	TRBJ2-1	NA	TGTGCCTGGAGCCTAGGGACTTCCTACAATGAGCAGTTCTTC	CAWSLGTSYNEQFF
14	TRBV19	TRBJ2-7	TRBD2	TGTGCCAGTAGTATGTCTAGCGGCTCCTACGAGCAGTACTTC	CASSMSSGSYEQYF
18	TRBV11-3	TRBJ1-1	TRBD1	TGTGCCAGCAGCTTAAGGCTTTTAAGGCGACAGGGGGCCACTGAAGCTTTCTTT	CASSLRLLRRQGATEAFF
16	TRBV2	TRBJ2-1	TRBD2	TGTGCCAGCACTGGTAGCGGGGGAAGCTCCTACAATGAGCAGTTCTTC	CASTGSGGSSYNEQFF
14	TRBV14	TRBJ2-3	NA	TGTGCCAGCAGCCAAGGGAGGCGGACAGATACGCAGTATTTT	CASSQGRRTDTQYF
13	TRBV30	TRBJ1-1	NA	TGTGCCTGGGCGCAGGGCAGAGGTACTGAAGCTTTCTTT	CAWAQGRGTEAFF
14	TRBV28	TRBJ1-4	NA	TGTGCCAGCAGTGTGGACAGCGTAAATGGAAAACTGTTTTTT	CASSVDSVNGKLFF
13	TRBV6-6	TRBJ2-3	NA	TGTGCCAGCAGTGACAACAGGGCAGATACGCAGTATTTT	CASSDNRADTQYF
14	TRBV10-3	TRBJ1-1	TRBD1	TGTGCCATCACGGAGGACAGGTCGAACACTGAAGCTTTCTTT	CAITEDRSNTEAFF
14	TRBV6-5	TRBJ2-7	TRBD2	TGTGCCAGCAGGGGTAGCGGGAGGGATTACGAGCAGTACTTC	CASRGSGRDYEQYF
15	TRBV28	TRBJ1-5	NA	TGTGCCAGCAGTCAACCCCCAGGGGGCAATCAGCCCCAGCATTTT	CASSQPPGGNQPQHF
16	TRBV4-3	TRBJ2-1	TRBD2	TGCGCCAGCAGCCAAGTTCTAGCGGACTCCTACAATGAGCAGTTCTTC	CASSQVLADSYNEQFF
14	TRBV7-9	TRBJ1-4	NA	TGTGCCAGCAGCTTAGGACAGGCGAATGAAAAACTGTTTTTT	CASSLGQANEKLFF
16	TRBV7-8	TRBJ2-1	NA	TGTGCCAGCAGCGGAAACGTTGGGAGCTCCTACAATGAGCAGTTCTTC	CASSGNVGSSYNEQFF
12	TRBV5-6	TRBJ1-5	NA	TGTGCCAGCAGCCTTCAGGCCCAGCCCCAGCATTTT	CASSLQAQPQHF
14	TRBV6-1	TRBJ1-1	NA	TGTGCCAGCAGTGAAGAGGCGGCGAACACTGAAGCTTTCTTT	CASSEEAANTEAFF
15	TRBV5-4	TRBJ2-7	NA	TGTGCCAGCAGCAACCGCCTAGTGGGTCGGGATACGCAGTACTTC	CASSNRLVGRDTQYF
12	TRBV7-9	TRBJ1-2	NA	TGTGCCAGCAGTCAGACAGATTATGGCTACACCTTC	CASSQTDYGYTF
15	TRBV7-3	TRBJ2-1	NA	TGTGCCAGCAGCTTAGGGGGGGCGGTCTACAATGAGCAGTTCTTC	CASSLGGAVYNEQFF
16	TRBV19	TRBJ2-1	TRBD1	TGTGCCAGTAGTATTATAGGGACAGGGGTCGACAATGAGCAGTTCTTC	CASSIIGTGVDNEQFF
13	TRBV5-1	TRBJ2-7	NA	TGCGCCAGCAGCTTGGTTAGTATCCGGGAGCAGTACTTC	CASSLVSIREQYF
13	TRBV10-3	TRBJ2-7	TRBD2	TGTGCCATCAAGCTAGCGGAGTCCTACGAGCAGTACTTC	CAIKLAESYEQYF